Shown below are 10 T cell receptor beta chains from a single sample sequenced in a study of blood T cell repertoires in COVID-19. Method: immunoSEQ multiplex PCR; TCRdb's copy keeps in-frame clones and lacks some. The table records about 200,000 clones, 70% to 90% of them present only once. Sequencing was done on a sample of peripheral blood. The receptors derive from a woman at least 80 years old with acute or convalescent COVID-19.

The rearrangement joins TRBV27 to TRBJ2-4, with a weak D call TRBD1 (6 bases). V was cut by 6 bases and J by 7 bases, with 16 bases left in between. Germline values: CDR1 MNHEY, CDR2 SMNVEV (reference sequence). The CDR3 covers 14 residues. CDR3 loop: CASSPQGNPNIQYF. CDR3 nucleotides: TGTGCCAGCAGCCCTCAGGGGAATCCGAACATTCAGTACTTC.

V and J are TRBV9 and TRBJ1-3; D might be TRBD1 (5 bases). The germline V gene has CDR1 SGDLS and CDR2 YYNGEE. V shed 4 bases and J shed 4 bases, with 18 bases lying between them. The CDR3 contains 16 residues. The CDR3 DNA reads as TGTGCCAGCAGCTTAGACCCGGCAGGGATGGGAAACACCATATATTTT. Its translation is CASSLDPAGMGNTIYF.

V usage is TRBV7-9 and J usage is TRBJ1-2; D unresolved. The CDR3 covers 12 residues. V lost 4 bases and J 7 bases, leaving 10 bases between the germline ends. Germline assignment: CDR1 SEHNR and CDR2 FQNEAQ (reference sequence). The chain's CDR3 is CASSYETGGYTF. DNA of the CDR3: TGTGCCAGCAGCTACGAAACGGGTGGCTACACCTTC.

This chain connects TRBV3-1 (or the pseudogene TRBV3-2) to TRBJ1-3; D uncertain. This CDR3 region has 15 residues. Germline V gene sequence: CDR1 LGHDT, CDR2 YNNKEL (reference sequence). Trimming cost V 4 bases and J 0 bases, with 10 bases left between them. The CDR3 spells CASSPLLNSGNTIYF. The DNA of the CDR3 is TGTGCCAGCAGCCCTCTACTGAACTCTGGAAACACCATATATTTT.

The genes are TRBV10-3 and TRBJ2-1; a weak D match, TRBD1 (5 bases). Germline CDR1 ENHRY, CDR2 SYGVKD. V gave up 9 bases and J gave up 0 bases, with 12 bases separating them. CDR3 size: 14 residues. The CDR3 loop reads CAIGQLSSYNEQFF. For the CDR3, the DNA is TGTGCCATAGGACAATTAAGCTCCTACAATGAGCAGTTCTTC.

V usage is TRBV7-6 and J usage is TRBJ2-7, with 15 nucleotides matching TRBD2. The CDR3 consists of 17 residues. J gave up 5 bases and V 4 bases, and 9 bases lay outside the gene matches. CDR1 and CDR2 (germline): SGHVS, FNYEAQ. CDR3 DNA: TGTGCCAGCAGCTCCCAGGGACTAGCGGGAGGTAGTCACGAGCAGTACTTC. It yields the protein CASSSQGLAGGSHEQYF.

This chain joins TRBV27 and TRBJ1-4; possible D gene TRBD1, 6 bases. Germline CDR1 is MNHEY and CDR2 is SMNVEV (reference sequence). V shed 4 bases and J shed 8 bases, with 14 bases lying between them. The CDR3 extends over 14 amino acids. The CDR3 region has the DNA TGTGCCAGCAGTTGGCAGGGGATGGGCGAAAAACTGTTTTTT. Residues: CASSWQGMGEKLFF.

This clone was counted only a few times. The rearrangement uses TRBV19 and TRBJ2-7, with D maybe TRBD2 (6 bases). CDR3 size: 15 residues. In germline, CDR1 is LNHDA, CDR2 SQIVND (reference sequence). Between the trimmed V and J ends, which lost 5 bases and 4 bases, there was a span of 18 bases. CDR3 protein: CASSPGLWDGYEQYF. The CDR3 DNA follows: TGTGCCAGTAGTCCGGGACTCTGGGATGGGTACGAGCAGTACTTC.

This chain uses TRBV5-5 with TRBJ1-5, with 7 positions matching TRBD1. From germline, CDR1 is SGHKS and CDR2 YYEKEE (reference sequence). V dropped 4 bases and J dropped 8; count of bases not matched to a gene: 9. The CDR3 is 14 residues long. CDR3 residues: CASSPGQKVKPQHF. The CDR3 nucleotides are TGTGCCAGCAGCCCGGGACAGAAGGTCAAGCCCCAGCATTTT.

The J gene is TRBJ2-4, the V gene TRBV7-2; 8 bases map to TRBD1. The V gene end was trimmed by 4 bases and the J gene end by 8 bases; junction bases not matched to a gene: 7. Germline-derived CDR1 and CDR2 are SGHTA and FQGNSA. This CDR3 has 14 residues. This chain's CDR3 is CASSSPHRGDIQYF. The CDR3 DNA reads TGTGCCAGCAGCTCTCCTCACAGGGGGGACATTCAGTACTTC.